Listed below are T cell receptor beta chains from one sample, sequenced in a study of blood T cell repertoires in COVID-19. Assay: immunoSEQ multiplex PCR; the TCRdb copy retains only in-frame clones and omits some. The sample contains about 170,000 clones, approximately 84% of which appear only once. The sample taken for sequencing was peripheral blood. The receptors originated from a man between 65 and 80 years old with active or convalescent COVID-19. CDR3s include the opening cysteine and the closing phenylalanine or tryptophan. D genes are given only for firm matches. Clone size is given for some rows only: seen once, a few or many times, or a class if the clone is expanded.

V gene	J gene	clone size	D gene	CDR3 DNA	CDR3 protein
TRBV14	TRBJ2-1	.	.	TGTGCCAGCAGCCAAGGGAGGGTGCGGCAGTTCTTC	CASSQGRVRQFF
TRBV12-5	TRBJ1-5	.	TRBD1	TGTGCTAGTGGCAGAGGGGGCGGAAGCAATCAGCCCCAGCATTTT	CASGRGGGSNQPQHF
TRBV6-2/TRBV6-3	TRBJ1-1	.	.	TGTGCCAGCAGTGCCAACGGACAGCCAAACACTGAAGCTTTCTTT	CASSANGQPNTEAFF
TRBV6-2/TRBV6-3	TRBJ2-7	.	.	TGTGCCAGCAGTGGGACACAGGCCCCCCTCTACGAGCAGTACTTC	CASSGTQAPLYEQYF
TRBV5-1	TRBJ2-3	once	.	TGCGCCAGCAGCTTGGAGCCTAGGCCCGAAACGCAGTATTTT	CASSLEPRPETQYF
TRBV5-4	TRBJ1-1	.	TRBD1	TGTGCCAGCAGCTTGGAGACAGGGGTTGGCACTGAAGCTTTCTTT	CASSLETGVGTEAFF
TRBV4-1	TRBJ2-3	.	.	TGCGCCAGCAGCCAAGGGGAGGCAACAGATACGCAGTATTTT	CASSQGEATDTQYF
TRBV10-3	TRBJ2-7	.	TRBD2	TGTGCCATCAGCGAGCTGGGACTAGCGGAACGAGAGCAGTACTTC	CAISELGLAEREQYF
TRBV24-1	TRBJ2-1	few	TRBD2	TGTGCCACCAGTGATTCCGGGACTAGCAATGAGCAGTTCTTC	CATSDSGTSNEQFF
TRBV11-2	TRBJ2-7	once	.	TGTGCCAGCAGTGGCCGGGACACAATATCCTACGAGCAGTACTTC	CASSGRDTISYEQYF
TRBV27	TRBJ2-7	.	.	TGTGCCAGCAGTTCCCCGGGTAGGGGGAGGGTCGAGCAGTACTTC	CASSSPGRGRVEQYF
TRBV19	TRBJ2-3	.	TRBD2	TGTGCCAGTAGTATAGGGCGCGGGAGGCAGCCAGATACGCAGTATTTT	CASSIGRGRQPDTQYF
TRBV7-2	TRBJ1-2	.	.	TGTGCCAGCAGCTTAAAAGTCCCAGGGAGGAACTATGGCTACACCTTC	CASSLKVPGRNYGYTF
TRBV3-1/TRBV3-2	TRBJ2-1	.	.	TGTGCCAGCAGCCATAGCCAGTTCTACAATGAGCAGTTCTTC	CASSHSQFYNEQFF
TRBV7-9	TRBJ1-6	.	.	TGTGCCAGCAGCTTAAAACAGGGAGGGTCCCATAATTCACCCCTCCACTTT	CASSLKQGGSHNSPLHF
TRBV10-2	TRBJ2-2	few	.	TGCGCCAGCAGTGGTCTAGCTCACAACACCGGGGAGCTGTTTTTT	CASSGLAHNTGELFF
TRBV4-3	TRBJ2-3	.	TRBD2	TGCGCCAGCAGCCAAGAAGGAGGGAGGGGAAGCACAGATACGCAGTATTTT	CASSQEGGRGSTDTQYF
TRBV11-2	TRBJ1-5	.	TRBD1	TGTGCCAGCAGCTTAAACAGGGGTGGTTCTCAGCCCCAGCATTTT	CASSLNRGGSQPQHF
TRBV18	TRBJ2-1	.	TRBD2	TGTGCCAGTAGACTAGCGGGAGGGCGGACTGAGCAGTTCTTC	CASRLAGGRTEQFF
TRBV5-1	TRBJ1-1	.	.	TGCGCCAGCAGCCGGGACAAAATGAACACTGAAGCTTTCTTT	CASSRDKMNTEAFF
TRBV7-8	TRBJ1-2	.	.	TGTGCCAGCAGCTTAGACCGGGATGACTATGGCTACACCTTC	CASSLDRDDYGYTF
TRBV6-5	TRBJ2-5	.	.	TGTGCCACCAGTAAGGGGTTCCAAGAGACCCAGTACTTC	CATSKGFQETQYF
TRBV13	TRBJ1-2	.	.	TGTGCCAGCAGCTTATCAGTTAACTATGGCTACACCTTC	CASSLSVNYGYTF
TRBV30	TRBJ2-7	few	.	TGTGCCTGGAGCGGGATCCCCTACGAGCAGTACTTC	CAWSGIPYEQYF
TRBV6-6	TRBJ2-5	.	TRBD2	TGTGCCAGCAAAACTAGCGGGGGACAAGAGACCCAGTACTTC	CASKTSGGQETQYF
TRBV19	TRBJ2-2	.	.	TGTGCCACCCGCCTGGGGCAGCTGAACACCGGGGAGCTGTTTTTT	CATRLGQLNTGELFF
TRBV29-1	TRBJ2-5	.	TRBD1	TGCAGCGCCCCGACAGGGGCGGGTGGGGAGACCCAGTACTTC	CSAPTGAGGETQYF
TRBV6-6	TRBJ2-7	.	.	TGTGCCAGCAGCCTAGGCTCCTACGAGCAGTACTTC	CASSLGSYEQYF
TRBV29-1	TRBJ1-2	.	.	TGCAGCGTGGGTGAGGGGGTTTTCTATGGCTACACCTTC	CSVGEGVFYGYTF
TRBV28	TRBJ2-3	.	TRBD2	TGTGCCAGCAGTCCCGCGGGACTAGCGGGTCTCACAGATACGCAGTATTTT	CASSPAGLAGLTDTQYF
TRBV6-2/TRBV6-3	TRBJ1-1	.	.	TGTGCCAGCAGTCAAACCCTGACACGCACTGAAGCTTTCTTT	CASSQTLTRTEAFF
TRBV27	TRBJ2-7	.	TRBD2	TGTGCCAGCAGTCAAGCGGGAGTAACGATCTACGAGCAGTACTTC	CASSQAGVTIYEQYF
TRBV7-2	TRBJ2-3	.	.	TGTGCCAGCAGCTTCGGAGACACAGATACGCAGTATTTT	CASSFGDTDTQYF
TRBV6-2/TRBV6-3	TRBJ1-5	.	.	TGTGCCAGCAGTTACTCGATTATAGGCAATCAGCCCCAGCATTTT	CASSYSIIGNQPQHF
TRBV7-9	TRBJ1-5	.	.	TGTGCCAGCAGCTTAGAAACGGGACAGCCCCAGCATTTT	CASSLETGQPQHF
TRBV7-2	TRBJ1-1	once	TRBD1	TGTGCCAGCAGCTCGGGACAGGGGGCTCTAACTGAAGCTTTCTTT	CASSSGQGALTEAFF
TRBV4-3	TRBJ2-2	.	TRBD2	TGCGCCAGCAGCCATGCACTAGCGGGACTCCTGAACACCGGGGAGCTGTTTTTT	CASSHALAGLLNTGELFF